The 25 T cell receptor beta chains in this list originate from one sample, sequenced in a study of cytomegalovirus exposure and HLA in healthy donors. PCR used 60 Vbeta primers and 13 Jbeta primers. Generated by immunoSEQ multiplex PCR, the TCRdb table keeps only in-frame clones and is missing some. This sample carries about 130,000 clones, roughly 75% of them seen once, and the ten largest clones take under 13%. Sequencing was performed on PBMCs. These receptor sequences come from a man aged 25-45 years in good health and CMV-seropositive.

CDR3 protein: CASSQERPSGRRADTQYF. CDR3 coding DNA: TGCGCCAGCAGCCAAGAACGGCCCAGCGGGAGAAGGGCAGATACGCAGTATTTT. The rearrangement joins TRBV4-3 to TRBJ2-3; 8 nucleotides agree with TRBD2. V gave up 0 bases and J gave up 4 bases; unmatched junction bases: 12. Per germline, CDR1 LGHNA and CDR2 YSLEER. The CDR3 totals 18 residues.

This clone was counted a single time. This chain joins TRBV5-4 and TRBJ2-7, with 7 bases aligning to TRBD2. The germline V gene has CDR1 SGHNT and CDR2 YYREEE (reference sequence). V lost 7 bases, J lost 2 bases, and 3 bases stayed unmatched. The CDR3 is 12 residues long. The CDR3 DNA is TGTGCCAGCGGGACTATTCCCTACGAGCAGTACTTC. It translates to CASGTIPYEQYF.

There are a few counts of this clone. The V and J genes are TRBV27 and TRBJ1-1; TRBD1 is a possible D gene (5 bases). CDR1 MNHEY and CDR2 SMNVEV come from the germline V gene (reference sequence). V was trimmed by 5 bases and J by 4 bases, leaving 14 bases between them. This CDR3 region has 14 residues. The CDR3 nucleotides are TGTGCCAGCAGTCCGTGGACATCCAGCACTGAAGCTTTCTTT. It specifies CASSPWTSSTEAFF.

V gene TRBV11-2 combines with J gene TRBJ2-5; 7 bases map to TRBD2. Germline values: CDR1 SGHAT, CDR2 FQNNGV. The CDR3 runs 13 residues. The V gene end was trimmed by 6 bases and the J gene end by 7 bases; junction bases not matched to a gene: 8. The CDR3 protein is CASSWDGGGTQYF. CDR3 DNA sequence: TGTGCCAGCAGTTGGGATGGCGGGGGGACCCAGTACTTC.

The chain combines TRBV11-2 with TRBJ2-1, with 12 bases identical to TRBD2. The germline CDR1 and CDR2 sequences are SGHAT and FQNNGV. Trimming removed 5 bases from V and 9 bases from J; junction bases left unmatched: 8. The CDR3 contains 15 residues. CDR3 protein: CASSIRLAGAVEQFF. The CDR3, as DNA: TGTGCCAGCAGCATTAGACTAGCGGGAGCGGTTGAGCAGTTCTTC.

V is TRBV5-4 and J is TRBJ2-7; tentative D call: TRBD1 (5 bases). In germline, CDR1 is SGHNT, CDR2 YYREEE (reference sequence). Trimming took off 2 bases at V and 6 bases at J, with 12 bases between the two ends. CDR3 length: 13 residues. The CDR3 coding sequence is TGTGCCAGCAGCTTCCAGGGTCTACGCGAGCAGTACTTC. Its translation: CASSFQGLREQYF.

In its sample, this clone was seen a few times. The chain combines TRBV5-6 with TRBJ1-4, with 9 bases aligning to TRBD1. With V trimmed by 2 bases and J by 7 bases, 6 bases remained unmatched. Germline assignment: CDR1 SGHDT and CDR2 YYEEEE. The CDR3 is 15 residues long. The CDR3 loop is CASSFGQGTSEKLFF. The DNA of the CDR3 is TGTGCCAGCAGCTTCGGACAGGGGACGAGTGAAAAACTGTTTTTT.

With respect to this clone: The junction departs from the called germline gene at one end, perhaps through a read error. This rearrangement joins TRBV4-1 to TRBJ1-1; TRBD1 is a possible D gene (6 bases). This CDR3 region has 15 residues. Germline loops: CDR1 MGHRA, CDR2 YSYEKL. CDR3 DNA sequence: TGCACCAGCAGCCAAGGGGGGACACGAGGCACTGAAGCTTTCTTT. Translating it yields CTSSQGGTRGTEAFF.

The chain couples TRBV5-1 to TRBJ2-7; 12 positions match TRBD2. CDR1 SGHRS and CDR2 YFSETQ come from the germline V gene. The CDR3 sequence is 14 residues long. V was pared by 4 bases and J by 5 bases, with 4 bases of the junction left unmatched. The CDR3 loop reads CASSLGLAGHEQYF. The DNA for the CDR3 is TGCGCCAGCAGCCTTGGACTAGCGGGACACGAGCAGTACTTC.

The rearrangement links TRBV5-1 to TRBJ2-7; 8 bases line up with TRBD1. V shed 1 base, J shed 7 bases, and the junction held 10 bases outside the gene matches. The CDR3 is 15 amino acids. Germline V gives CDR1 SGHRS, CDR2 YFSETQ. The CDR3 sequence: CASSLQGGQEGEQYF. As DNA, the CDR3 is TGCGCCAGCAGCTTGCAGGGGGGACAGGAGGGAGAGCAGTACTTC.

CDR3 sequence reads: CASSSTSGTETQYF. CDR3 bases: TGTGCCAGCAGTTCGACTAGCGGGACAGAGACCCAGTACTTC. V and J are TRBV7-2 and TRBJ2-5; 11 bases align to TRBD2. The CDR3 is 14 residues long. Germline loops: CDR1 SGHTA, CDR2 FQGNSA. V lost 6 bases, J lost 4 bases, and 4 bases stayed unmatched.

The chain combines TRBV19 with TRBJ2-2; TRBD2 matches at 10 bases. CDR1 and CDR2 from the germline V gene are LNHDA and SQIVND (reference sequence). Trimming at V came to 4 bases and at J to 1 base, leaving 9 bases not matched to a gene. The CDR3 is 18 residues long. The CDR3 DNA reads TGTGCCAGTAGTACCACTCTGACTAGCGGGCTGAACACCGGGGAGCTGTTTTTT. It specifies CASSTTLTSGLNTGELFF. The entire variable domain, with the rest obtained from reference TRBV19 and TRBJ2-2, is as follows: DGGITQSPKYLFRKEGQNVTLSCEQNLNHDAMYWYRQDPGQGLRLIYYSQIVNDFQKGDIAEGYSVSREKKESFPLTVTSAQKNPTAFYLCASSTTLTSGLNTGELFFGEGSRLTVL.

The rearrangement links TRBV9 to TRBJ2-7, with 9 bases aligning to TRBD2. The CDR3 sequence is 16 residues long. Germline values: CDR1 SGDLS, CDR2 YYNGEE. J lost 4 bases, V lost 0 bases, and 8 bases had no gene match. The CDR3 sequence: CASSVDISGRLYEQYF. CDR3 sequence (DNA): TGTGCCAGCAGCGTAGATATTAGCGGGAGACTGTACGAGCAGTACTTC.

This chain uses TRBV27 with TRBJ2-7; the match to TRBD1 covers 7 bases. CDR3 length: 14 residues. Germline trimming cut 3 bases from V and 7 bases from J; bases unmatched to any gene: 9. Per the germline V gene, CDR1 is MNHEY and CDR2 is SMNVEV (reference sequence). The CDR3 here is CASSLRQGPREQYF. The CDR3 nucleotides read TGTGCCAGCAGTTTGAGACAGGGTCCTCGAGAGCAGTACTTC.

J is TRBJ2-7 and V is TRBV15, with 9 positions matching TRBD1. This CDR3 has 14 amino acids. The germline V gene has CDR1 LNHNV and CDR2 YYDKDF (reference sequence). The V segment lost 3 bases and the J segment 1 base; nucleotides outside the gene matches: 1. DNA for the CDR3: TGTGCCACCAGCAGGGACAGGGGATCCTACGAGCAGTACTTC. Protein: CATSRDRGSYEQYF.

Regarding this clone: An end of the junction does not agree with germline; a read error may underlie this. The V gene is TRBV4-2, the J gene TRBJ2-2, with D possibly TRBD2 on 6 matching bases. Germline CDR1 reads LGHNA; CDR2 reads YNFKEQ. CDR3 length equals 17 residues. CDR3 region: CASSPTAGNANTGELFF. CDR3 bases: TGTGCCAGCAGCCCGACAGCGGGTAACGCGAACACCGGGGAGTTGTTTTTT.

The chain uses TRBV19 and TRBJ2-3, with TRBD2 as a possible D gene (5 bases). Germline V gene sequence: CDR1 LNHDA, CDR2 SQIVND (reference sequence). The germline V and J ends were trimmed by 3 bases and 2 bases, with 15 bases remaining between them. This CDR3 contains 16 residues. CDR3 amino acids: CASSIPGMGVTDTQYF. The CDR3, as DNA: TGTGCCAGTAGTATCCCGGGGATGGGAGTCACAGATACGCAGTATTTT.

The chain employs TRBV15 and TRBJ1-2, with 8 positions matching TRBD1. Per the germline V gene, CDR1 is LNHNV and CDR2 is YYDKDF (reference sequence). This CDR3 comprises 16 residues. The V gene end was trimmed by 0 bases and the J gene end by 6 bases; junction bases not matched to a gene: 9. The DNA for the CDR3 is TGTGCCACCAGCAGAGATCGTGGACAGGGATCGCATGGCTACACCTTC. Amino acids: CATSRDRGQGSHGYTF. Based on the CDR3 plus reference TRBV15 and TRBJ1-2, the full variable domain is DAMVIQNPRYQVTQFGKPVTLSCSQTLNHNVMYWYQQKSSQAPKLLFHYYDKDFNNEADTPDNFQSRRPNTSFCFLDIRSPGLGDTAMYLCATSRDRGQGSHGYTFGSGTRLTVV.

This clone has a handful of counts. The CDR3 DNA sequence: TGTGCCAGCAGTTTTCCCGGGACTAGCTCTGGGGGAGAGCAGTACTTC. Amino acids: CASSFPGTSSGGEQYF. This chain uses TRBV27 with TRBJ2-7, with 9 bases that match TRBD2. CDR1 and CDR2 from the germline V gene are MNHEY and SMNVEV (reference sequence). The trim removed 3 bases at V and 7 bases at J, leaving 13 bases unmatched. CDR3 length: 16 amino acids.

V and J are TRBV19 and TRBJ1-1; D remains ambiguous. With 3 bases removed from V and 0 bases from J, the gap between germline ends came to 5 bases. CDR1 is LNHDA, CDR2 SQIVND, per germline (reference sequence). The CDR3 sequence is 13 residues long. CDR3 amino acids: CASSMEVNTEAFF. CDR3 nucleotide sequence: TGTGCCAGTAGTATGGAGGTGAACACTGAAGCTTTCTTT. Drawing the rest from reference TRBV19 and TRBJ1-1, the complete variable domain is DGGITQSPKYLFRKEGQNVTLSCEQNLNHDAMYWYRQDPGQGLRLIYYSQIVNDFQKGDIAEGYSVSREKKESFPLTVTSAQKNPTAFYLCASSMEVNTEAFFGQGTRLTVV.

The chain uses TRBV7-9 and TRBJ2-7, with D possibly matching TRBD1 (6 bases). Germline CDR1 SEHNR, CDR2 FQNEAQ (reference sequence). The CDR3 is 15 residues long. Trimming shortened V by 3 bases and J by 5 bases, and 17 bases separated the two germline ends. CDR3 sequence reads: CASSFRGQSEHEQYF. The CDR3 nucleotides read TGTGCCAGCAGCTTCCGTGGACAGTCAGAGCACGAGCAGTACTTC.

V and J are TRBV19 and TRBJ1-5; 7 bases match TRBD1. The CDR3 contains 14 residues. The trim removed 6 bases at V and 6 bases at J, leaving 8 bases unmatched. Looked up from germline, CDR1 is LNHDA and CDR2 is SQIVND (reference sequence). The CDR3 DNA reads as TGTGCCAGTAGCCCTCGACAGGGAACTCAGCCCCAGCATTTT. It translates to CASSPRQGTQPQHF. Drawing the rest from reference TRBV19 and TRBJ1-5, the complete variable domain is DGGITQSPKYLFRKEGQNVTLSCEQNLNHDAMYWYRQDPGQGLRLIYYSQIVNDFQKGDIAEGYSVSREKKESFPLTVTSAQKNPTAFYLCASSPRQGTQPQHFGDGTRLSIL.

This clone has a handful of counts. The CDR3 protein is CASSSLAGVGDTQYF. In DNA, the CDR3 is TGTGCCAGCAGTTCTCTAGCGGGAGTGGGGGATACGCAGTATTTT. The chain is built from TRBV27 and TRBJ2-3; 10 bases match TRBD2. Trimming cost V 4 bases and J 6 bases; bases outside gene matches: 7. The CDR3 is 15 residues long. Germline CDR1 reads MNHEY; CDR2 reads SMNVEV (reference sequence).

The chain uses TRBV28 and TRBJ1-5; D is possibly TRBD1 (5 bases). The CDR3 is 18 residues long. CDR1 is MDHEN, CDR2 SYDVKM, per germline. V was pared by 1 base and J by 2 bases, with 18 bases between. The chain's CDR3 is CASSLSLARVRGNQPQHF. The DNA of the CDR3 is TGTGCCAGCAGTTTATCTCTGGCCAGGGTTAGAGGCAATCAGCCCCAGCATTTT.

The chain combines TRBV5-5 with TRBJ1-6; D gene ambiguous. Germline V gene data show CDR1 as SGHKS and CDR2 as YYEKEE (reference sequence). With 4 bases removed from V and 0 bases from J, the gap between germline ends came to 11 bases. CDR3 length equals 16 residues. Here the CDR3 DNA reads TGTGCCAGCAGCCCCCGGTTAAGCTCCTATAATTCACCCCTCCACTTT. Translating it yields CASSPRLSSYNSPLHF.